Each of the 30 T cell receptor beta chains below was sequenced from the same sample in a study of blood T cells in healthy people across ages. Primers used in a second PCR of roughly 6 to 11 cycles were a sample-barcoded 5' primer and a J-beta primer mix. TCRdb re-called the 5' RACE reads through MiXCR, storing one row per CDR3 protein. The data contain about 630,000 distinct CDR3 sequences, under 25% of them singletons. The sequenced sample was blood. The receptors were sampled from a man aged 70 or older in good health.

With regard to this clonotype: A read error may produce the germline difference seen at one junction end. The chain recombines TRBV10-2 with TRBJ1-4; D is unresolved. The CDR3 is 14 amino acids. Per the germline V gene, CDR1 is WSHSY and CDR2 is SAAADI. The CDR3 DNA is TGCGCCAGCAGTGTGTGGGGTTATAATGAAAGACTGTTTTTT. Amino acids: CASSVWGYNERLFF.

This clonotype was seen a few times. This chain links TRBV5-1 with TRBJ2-1; 11 positions match TRBD1. CDR3 length equals 16 residues. V dropped 3 bases and J dropped 4; count of bases not matched to a gene: 6. The germline gives CDR1 SGHRS, CDR2 YFSETQ. The CDR3 nucleotides are TGCGCCAGCAGCTCCCCCGGACAGGGGGCTTACAATGAGCAGTTCTTC. As protein: CASSSPGQGAYNEQFF.

This chain connects TRBV10-3 to TRBJ2-5; D gene unclear. The CDR3 runs 15 residues. The V and J ends lost 2 bases and 0 bases respectively, with 10 bases between them. In germline, CDR1 is ENHRY, CDR2 SYGVKD. This CDR3 reads CAISEGTAYQETQYF. The CDR3 nucleotides read TGTGCCATCAGTGAGGGAACAGCCTACCAAGAGACCCAGTACTTC.

The sample holds many counts of this clonotype. The genes are TRBV5-1 and TRBJ2-1, with 9 bases identical to TRBD1. The CDR3 consists of 15 residues. V shed 2 bases and J 5 bases; nucleotides not matched to a gene: 5. Germline-derived CDR1 and CDR2 are SGHRS and YFSETQ. This CDR3 is CASSFTGTGHNEQFF. CDR3 DNA sequence: TGCGCCAGCAGCTTCACGGGGACAGGGCACAATGAGCAGTTCTTC.

This clonotype was seen repeatedly, ten times or more. This chain connects TRBV12-3 or TRBV12-4 to TRBJ1-2; 10 bases line up with TRBD1. J lost 8 bases, V lost 7 bases, and 7 bases had no gene match. The CDR3 spans 13 residues. CDR3 nucleotides: TGTGCCAGCACCCGGGACAGGGGAGGCGGCTACACCTTC. Encoded protein: CASTRDRGGGYTF.

This clonotype was counted many times. V gene TRBV25-1 combines with J gene TRBJ2-7, with 11 bases aligning to TRBD1. This CDR3 is 15 amino acids long. V trimming: 4 bases; J trimming: 2 bases; junction bases outside the gene matches: 4. Germline loops: CDR1 MGHDK, CDR2 SYGVNS. The CDR3 spells CASSGGTGGPYEQYF. DNA for the CDR3: TGTGCCAGCAGTGGAGGGACAGGGGGGCCCTACGAGCAGTACTTC.

This clonotype was observed a few times. The J gene is TRBJ2-7, the V gene TRBV10-3, with 10 bases that match TRBD2. The CDR3 is 13 amino acids. Trimming at V came to 10 bases and at J to 7 bases, leaving 10 bases not matched to a gene. Looked up from germline, CDR1 is ENHRY and CDR2 is SYGVKD. The CDR3 reads CATRASGSDEQYF. The DNA of the CDR3 is TGTGCCACCCGGGCTAGCGGGAGTGATGAGCAGTACTTC.

The sample holds a few counts of this clonotype. The genes are TRBV27 and TRBJ1-2; D remains unclear. CDR1 and CDR2 from the germline V gene are MNHEY and SMNVEV (reference sequence). The CDR3 is 13 amino acids. V gave up 3 bases and J gave up 1 base, with 6 bases separating them. CDR3 amino acids: CASSLTVNYGYTF. In DNA form, the CDR3 reads TGTGCCAGCAGTTTGACGGTTAACTATGGCTACACCTTC.

For this clonotype: The junction does not match germline at one end; this may be a read error. The chain joins TRBV7-7 to TRBJ2-1; 10 nucleotides line up with TRBD2. The CDR3 sequence is 15 residues long. Germline lookup yields CDR1 SSHAT and CDR2 FNYEAQ (reference sequence). The CDR3 bases are TGTGCTAGCAGCGAAGGACTAGCGGTATACAATGAGCAGTTCTTC. Translating it yields CASSEGLAVYNEQFF.

This clonotype was observed many times. The rearrangement uses TRBV18 and TRBJ2-3; unclear D gene. Trimming removed 0 bases from V and 6 bases from J, with 10 bases in between. CDR1 KGHSH and CDR2 LQKENI come from the germline V gene. The CDR3 runs 14 residues. This chain's CDR3 is CASSPPMGKDTQYF. CDR3 sequence (DNA): TGTGCCAGCTCACCACCGATGGGCAAGGATACGCAGTATTTT.

The chain is built from TRBV6-5 and TRBJ2-5, with 8 bases that match TRBD2. TRBJ2-1 explains the end of the DNA better; the J call may be wrong. Germline values: CDR1 MNHEY, CDR2 SVGAGI. CDR3 length equals 15 residues. The CDR3 DNA is TGTGCCAGCAGGAGAGATAGCGGGGCAAGAAGAGAGCAGTTCTTC. Protein sequence: CASRRDSGARREQFF.

J is TRBJ2-1 and V is TRBV2; the D gene could be TRBD1 or TRBD2 (6 bases each). The CDR3 extends over 16 amino acids. In germline, CDR1 is SNHLY, CDR2 FYNNEI. Trimming stripped 1 base from V and 4 bases from J, with 14 bases between. The CDR3 nucleotides read TGTGCCAGCAGTGAAGAGGGGGGCGGGTTATACAATGAGCAGTTCTTC. It specifies CASSEEGGGLYNEQFF.

In its sample, this clonotype was seen a few times. The rearrangement links TRBV11-2 to TRBJ1-4; no clear D. V lost 1 base and J 5 bases, leaving 11 bases between the germline ends. The CDR3 covers 15 residues. The germline CDR1 and CDR2 sequences are SGHAT and FQNNGV. CDR3 sequence reads: CASSLGTKDNEKLFF. CDR3 nucleotides: TGTGCCAGCAGCTTAGGAACCAAAGACAATGAAAAACTGTTTTTT. The entire variable domain, with the rest obtained from reference TRBV11-2 and TRBJ1-4, is as follows: EAGVAQSPRYKIIEKRQSVAFWCNPISGHATLYWYQQILGQGPKLLIQFQNNGVVDDSQLPKDRFSAERLKGVDSTLKIQPAKLEDSAVYLCASSLGTKDNEKLFFGSGTQLSVL.

As for this clonotype: The junction and the germline gene differ at one end; a read error may be behind it. The V gene is TRBV10-3, the J gene TRBJ1-5; 8 nucleotides line up with TRBD1. The V gene's germline CDR1 is ENHRY and CDR2 SYGVKD. This CDR3 region has 15 residues. The CDR3 nucleotides read TGTGCCATCAGTGATACCGACAGGGGTTATCAGCCCCGGCATTTT. Translating gives CAISDTDRGYQPRHF.

This chain uses TRBV7-9 with TRBJ1-4; D unclear. The CDR3 length is 14 residues. Germline values: CDR1 SEHNR, CDR2 FQNEAQ (reference sequence). Trimming stripped 6 bases from V and 4 bases from J, with 12 bases between. The CDR3 DNA follows: TGTGCCAGCAGAGAAGCTCAGGTTAATGAAAAACTGTTTTTT. Its protein is CASREAQVNEKLFF.

In this sample, this clonotype turned up a few times. The chain is built from TRBV12-3 or TRBV12-4 and TRBJ2-5, with TRBD1 identical over 8 bases. With V trimmed by 3 bases and J by 9 bases, 12 bases remained unmatched. There are 15 residues in the CDR3. The DNA for the CDR3 is TGTGCCAGCAGTTTGTCTTCTAGCGCACAGGGGGCCCAGTACTTC. It specifies CASSLSSSAQGAQYF.

This rearrangement joins TRBV20-1 to TRBJ1-2; a weak D match, TRBD1 (6 bases). V lost 5 bases, J lost 7 bases, and 20 bases lay in between. Looked up from germline, CDR1 is DFQATT and CDR2 is SNEGSKA (reference sequence). CDR3 length: 14 amino acids. The CDR3 spells CSAFPGQYGSGYTF. CDR3 coding DNA: TGCAGTGCTTTTCCGGGACAATATGGATCTGGCTACACCTTC.

This clonotype was counted between two and nine times. The chain joins TRBV7-8 to TRBJ2-5; D gene uncertain. This CDR3 has 15 residues. CDR1 SGHVS and CDR2 FQNEAQ come from the germline V gene. Between the trimmed V and J ends, which lost 1 base and 5 bases, there was a span of 14 bases. This CDR3 reads CASSLDRIIFETQYF. Here the CDR3 DNA reads TGTGCCAGCAGCTTAGACCGGATCATTTTTGAGACCCAGTACTTC.

Notes on this clonotype: A read error is likely, as this CDR3 ends without the conserved phenylalanine or tryptophan. The rearrangement joins TRBV7-2 to TRBJ2-7, with D tentatively TRBD1 or TRBD2 (5 bases each). Between the trimmed V and J ends, which lost 3 bases and 6 bases, there was a span of 9 bases. Germline-derived CDR1 and CDR2 are SGHTA and FQGNSA. The CDR3 is 12 residues long. Here the CDR3 reads CASSFSGTEQYS. The CDR3 DNA is TGTGCCAGCAGCTTTTCGGGGACCGAGCAGTACTCC.

This clonotype was recorded a few times. The chain recombines TRBV3-1 with TRBJ2-7; 10 bases match TRBD1. V lost 4 bases to trimming and J lost 4 bases; unmatched junction nucleotides: 13. Germline lookup yields CDR1 LGHDT and CDR2 YNNKEL (reference sequence). The CDR3 is 17 amino acids. For the CDR3, the DNA is TGTGCCAGCAGCCCATCTAAGGGGGACAGGGGTTTTTACGAGCAGTACTTC. This encodes CASSPSKGDRGFYEQYF.

V usage is TRBV7-2 and J usage is TRBJ2-5; TRBD2 aligns across 7 bases. CDR1 is SGHTA, CDR2 FQGNSA, per germline. CDR3 size: 20 residues. Germline trimming cut 0 bases from V and 2 bases from J; bases unmatched to any gene: 18. CDR3 coding DNA: TGTGCCAGCAGCTTAGCCTCCCGGAATTCCCAAGGCGGGAGACAAGAGACCCAGTACTTC. Translating gives CASSLASRNSQGGRQETQYF.

The chain joins TRBV4-1 to TRBJ1-1; no firm D call. This CDR3 is 15 amino acids long. The germline V gene has CDR1 MGHRA and CDR2 YSYEKL. Trimming shortened V by 0 bases and J by 3 bases, and 11 bases separated the two germline ends. CDR3 sequence reads: CASSQDQTYYTEAFF. CDR3 nucleotides: TGCGCCAGCAGCCAAGATCAGACATATTACACTGAAGCTTTCTTT.

As concerns this clonotype: Relative to the germline gene, one junction end is altered; a read error may explain this. The chain combines TRBV4-3 with TRBJ2-7; D call uncertain. The CDR3 loop spans 15 amino acids. The germline CDR1 and CDR2 sequences are LGHNA and YSLEER. The CDR3 DNA follows: TGCGCCAGCAGCCAAGATGTAGGGCAAATCTACAAGCAGTACTTC. Amino acids: CASSQDVGQIYKQYF.

This clonotype was seen repeatedly, ten times or more. V and J are TRBV28 and TRBJ2-1; D assignment may be TRBD1 or TRBD2 (7 bases each). Matching the DNA end better, TRBJ2-7 makes the J call doubtful. Per the germline V gene, CDR1 is MDHEN and CDR2 is SYDVKM. This CDR3 is 14 amino acids long. CDR3 sequence reads: CASSFPGGAWEQYF. For the CDR3, the DNA is TGTGCCAGCAGTTTCCCAGGGGGGGCTTGGGAGCAGTACTTC.

The chain is built from TRBV29-1 and TRBJ2-3; TRBD2 aligns across 12 bases. V lost 5 bases and J lost 6; bases outside the gene matches: 9. The CDR3 has 15 residues. CDR1 is SQVTM and CDR2 is ANQGSEA in the germline V gene. For the CDR3, the DNA is TGCAGCGTTTTGACTAGCGGGAGTACATTGGATACGCAGTATTTT. Amino acids: CSVLTSGSTLDTQYF.

This clonotype turned up a few times. The chain is built from TRBV12-3 or TRBV12-4 and TRBJ1-2, with TRBD1 identical over 7 bases. With 5 bases clipped from V and 0 bases from J, the junction kept 3 bases outside the gene matches. The CDR3 runs to 14 residues. The CDR3 sequence: CASSDRVSNYGYTF. In DNA form, the CDR3 reads TGTGCCAGCAGTGACAGGGTTTCTAACTATGGCTACACCTTC.

This clonotype showed up just a few times. The J gene is TRBJ2-1, the V gene TRBV29-1, with 8 bases identical to TRBD1. From germline, CDR1 is SQVTM and CDR2 ANQGSEA. This CDR3 has 14 amino acids. With 5 bases clipped from V and 2 bases from J, the junction kept 5 bases outside the gene matches. Written as DNA, the CDR3 is TGCAGCGTTCTAACAGGGGGAACCTACAATGAGCAGTTCTTC. The encoded protein is CSVLTGGTYNEQFF.

This clonotype appeared a few times. The chain carries TRBV7-9 and TRBJ2-5; possible D gene TRBD1, 5 bases. Per the germline V gene, CDR1 is SEHNR and CDR2 is FQNEAQ (reference sequence). The length of the CDR3 is 15 residues. Trimming pared 0 bases from V and 2 bases from J, leaving 10 bases between. CDR3 in amino acids: CASSLAQTVQETQYF. CDR3 nucleotides: TGTGCCAGCAGCTTAGCGCAGACAGTACAAGAGACCCAGTACTTC.

The chain couples TRBV9 to TRBJ2-7, with D perhaps TRBD1 or TRBD2 (6 bases each). Per the germline V gene, CDR1 is SGDLS and CDR2 is YYNGEE. The CDR3 loop spans 16 amino acids. V dropped 0 bases and J dropped 2 bases, with 15 bases sitting between them. CDR3 bases: TGTGCCAGCAGCGTAGCGGGGGACACTGGCACCTACGAGCAGTACTTC. This translates into CASSVAGDTGTYEQYF.

For this clonotype: One junction end does not reproduce the germline sequence, and a read error may be involved. The chain couples TRBV7-2 to TRBJ2-1, with 9 bases aligning to TRBD2. Germline V gene data show CDR1 as SGHTA and CDR2 as FQGNSA. CDR3 length equals 15 residues. CDR3 coding DNA: TGTGCCAGCAGCCGTAGCGGGAGCACCTACAATGAGCCGTTCTTC. Translating it yields CASSRSGSTYNEPFF.